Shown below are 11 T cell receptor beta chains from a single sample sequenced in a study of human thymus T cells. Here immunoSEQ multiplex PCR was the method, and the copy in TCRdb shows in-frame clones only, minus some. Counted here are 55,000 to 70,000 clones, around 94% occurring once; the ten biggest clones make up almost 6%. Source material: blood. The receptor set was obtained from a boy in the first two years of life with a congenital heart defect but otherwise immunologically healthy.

CDR3 nucleotide sequence: TGCGCCAGCAGCTCGAACACCCGGGGAACGTGGGAGACCCAGTACTTC. Translation gives CASSSNTRGTWETQYF. V usage is TRBV5-1 and J usage is TRBJ2-5; weak D call: TRBD2 (5 bases). The V gene's germline CDR1 is SGHRS and CDR2 YFSETQ. The CDR3 loop spans 16 amino acids. Trimming left V 3 bases short and J 5 bases short, with 20 bases between.

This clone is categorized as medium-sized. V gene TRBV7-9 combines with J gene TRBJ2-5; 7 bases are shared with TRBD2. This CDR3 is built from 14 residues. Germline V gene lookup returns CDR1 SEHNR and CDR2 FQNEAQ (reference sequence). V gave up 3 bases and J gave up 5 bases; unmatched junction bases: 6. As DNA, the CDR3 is TGTGCCAGCAGCTTTGGACTAGGCGGGGAGACCCAGTACTTC. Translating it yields CASSFGLGGETQYF.

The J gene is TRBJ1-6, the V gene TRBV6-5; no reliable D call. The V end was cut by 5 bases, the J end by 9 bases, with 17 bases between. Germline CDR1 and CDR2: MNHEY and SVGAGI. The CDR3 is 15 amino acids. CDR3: CASSQWVIEPSPLHF. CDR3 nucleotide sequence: TGTGCCAGCAGTCAATGGGTCATAGAACCTTCACCCCTCCACTTT.

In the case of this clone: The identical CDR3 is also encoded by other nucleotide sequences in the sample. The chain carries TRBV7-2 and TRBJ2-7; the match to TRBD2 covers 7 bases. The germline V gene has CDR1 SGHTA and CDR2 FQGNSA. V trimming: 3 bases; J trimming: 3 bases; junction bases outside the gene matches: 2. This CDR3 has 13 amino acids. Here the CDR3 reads CASSLGGGYEQYF. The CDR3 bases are TGTGCCAGCAGCTTGGGCGGGGGCTACGAGCAGTACTTC.

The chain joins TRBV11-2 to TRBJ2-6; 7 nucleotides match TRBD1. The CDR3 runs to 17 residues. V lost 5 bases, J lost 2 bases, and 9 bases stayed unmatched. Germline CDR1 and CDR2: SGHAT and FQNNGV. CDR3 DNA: TGTGCCAGCAGCCCACCGGACAGGTGGACTGGGGCCAACGTCCTGACTTTC. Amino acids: CASSPPDRWTGANVLTF.

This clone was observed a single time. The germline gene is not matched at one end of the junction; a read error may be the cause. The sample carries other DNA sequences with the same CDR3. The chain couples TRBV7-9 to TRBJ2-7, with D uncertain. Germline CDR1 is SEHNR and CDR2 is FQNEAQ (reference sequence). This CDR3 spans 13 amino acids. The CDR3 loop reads CASSLLQWDEQYF. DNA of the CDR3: TGTGCCAGTAGCTTACTCCAGTGGGACGAGCAGTACTTC.

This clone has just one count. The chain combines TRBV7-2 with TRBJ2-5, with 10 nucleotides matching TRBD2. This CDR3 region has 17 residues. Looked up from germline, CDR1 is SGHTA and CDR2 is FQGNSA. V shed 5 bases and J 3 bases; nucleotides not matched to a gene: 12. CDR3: CASSPGRLAGVEETQYF. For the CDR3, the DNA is TGTGCCAGCAGCCCCGGGCGTCTAGCGGGAGTCGAAGAGACCCAGTACTTC.

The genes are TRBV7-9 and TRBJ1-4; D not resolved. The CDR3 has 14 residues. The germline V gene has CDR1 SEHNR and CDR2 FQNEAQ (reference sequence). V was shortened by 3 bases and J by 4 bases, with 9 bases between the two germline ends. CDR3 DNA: TGTGCCAGCAGCTTGGATTACAGTAATGAAAAACTGTTTTTT. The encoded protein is CASSLDYSNEKLFF.

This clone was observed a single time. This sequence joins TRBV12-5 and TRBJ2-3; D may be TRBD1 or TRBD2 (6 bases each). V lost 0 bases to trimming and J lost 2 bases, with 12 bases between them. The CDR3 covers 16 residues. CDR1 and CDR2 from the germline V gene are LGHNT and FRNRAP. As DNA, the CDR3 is TGTGCTAGTGGTTTGGTATTGAGGGGGGACACAGATACGCAGTATTTT. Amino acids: CASGLVLRGDTDTQYF.

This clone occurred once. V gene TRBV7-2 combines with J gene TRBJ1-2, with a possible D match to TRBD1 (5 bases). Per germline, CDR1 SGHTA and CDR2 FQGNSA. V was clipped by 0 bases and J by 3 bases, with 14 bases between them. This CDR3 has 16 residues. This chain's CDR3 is CASSLASGAGHYGYTF. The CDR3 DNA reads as TGTGCCAGCAGCTTAGCGAGTGGAGCAGGGCACTATGGCTACACCTTC.

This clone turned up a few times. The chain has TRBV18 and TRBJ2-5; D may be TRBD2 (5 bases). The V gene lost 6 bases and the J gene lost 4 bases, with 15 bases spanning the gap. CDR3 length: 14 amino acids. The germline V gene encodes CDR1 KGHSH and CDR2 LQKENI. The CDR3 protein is CASSRRGGLETQYF. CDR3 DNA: TGTGCCAGCTCCCGACGGGGTGGCCTAGAGACCCAGTACTTC.